The rows below give T cell receptor beta chains drawn from one sample of a study of OX40 agonist ivuxolimab in advanced cancers. The table came from immunoSEQ multiplex PCR; TCRdb's copy has only in-frame clones and leaves some out. The sample includes roughly 80,000 clones, about four fifths of them seen just once. The specimen comprised CD4+ or CD8+ T cells sorted from blood, sampled in a trial of the OX40 agonist ivuxolimab. These TCRs come from an adult with an advanced solid tumor such as melanoma, head and neck, liver or kidney cancer. Each CDR3 is given with its conserved first and last residue. The order of the fields is V gene, J gene, D gene, CDR3 protein. The D gene is left open where the match is weak.

V gene: TRBV5-1; J gene: TRBJ1-2; D gene: -; CDR3 protein: CASSGANYGYTF
V gene: TRBV18; J gene: TRBJ2-3; D gene: TRBD2; CDR3 protein: CASSPSPTSGGSDTQYF
V gene: TRBV7-2; J gene: TRBJ1-1; D gene: -; CDR3 protein: CASSLGTGVLVGNTEAFF
V gene: TRBV6-5; J gene: TRBJ2-7; D gene: -; CDR3 protein: CASSRGGTGVFEQYF
V gene: TRBV14; J gene: TRBJ1-2; D gene: -; CDR3 protein: CASSQDEGGGYTF
V gene: TRBV12-5; J gene: TRBJ2-6; D gene: -; CDR3 protein: CASGLTGANVLTF
V gene: TRBV4-2; J gene: TRBJ1-2; D gene: -; CDR3 protein: CASSHLGTFYGYTF
V gene: TRBV5-1; J gene: TRBJ2-7; D gene: TRBD2; CDR3 protein: CASSLVFSGGVVEQYF
V gene: TRBV19; J gene: TRBJ1-1; D gene: -; CDR3 protein: CASSPQINTEAFF
V gene: TRBV10-3; J gene: TRBJ2-5; D gene: TRBD1; CDR3 protein: CAIMGQAEETQYF